These T cell receptor beta chains were read from a single sample in a study of cytomegalovirus exposure and HLA in healthy donors. Libraries were prepared by immunoSEQ multiplex PCR; TCRdb keeps only in-frame clonotypes and omits some of them. The table records around 150,000 clones, approximately 70% of them present only once. Sequenced sample: PBMCs. The source of these receptors is a human donor in good health. Each CDR3 is given with its conserved first and last residue. A D gene is named only where the DNA matches it firmly. Clone size appears in some rows only: once, few, many, or a class for an expanded clone.

>-|TRBV19|TRBJ2-7|TRBD2
CASSRGRDYEQYF
TGTGCCAGTAGTCGGGGGAGGGACTACGAGCAGTACTTC
>-|TRBV7-9|TRBJ2-7|-
CASSLLYEQYF
TGTGCCAGCAGCTTACTATACGAGCAGTACTTC
>-|TRBV11-3|TRBJ2-1|-
CASSPGQSPYNEQFF
TGTGCCAGCAGCCCCGGACAGTCCCCCTACAATGAGCAGTTCTTC
>-|TRBV6-1|TRBJ2-3|TRBD2
CASSDQPGTSGTDTQYF
TGTGCCAGCAGTGATCAACCCGGGACTAGCGGCACAGATACGCAGTATTTT
>-|TRBV18|TRBJ2-3|TRBD2
CASSPKIAGSDTQYF
TGTGCCAGCTCACCAAAGATAGCGGGATCAGATACGCAGTATTTT
>-|TRBV6-1|TRBJ2-2|-
CASSPSWEVGELFF
TGTGCCAGCAGTCCTTCCTGGGAGGTAGGGGAGCTGTTTTTT
>-|TRBV14|TRBJ2-7|-
CASSQVLAAPYEQYF
TGTGCCAGCAGCCAAGTTTTGGCGGCTCCCTACGAGCAGTACTTC
>once|TRBV18|TRBJ2-2|TRBD2
CASSPLAGYTGELFF
TGTGCCAGCTCACCTCTAGCGGGATACACCGGGGAGCTGTTTTTT
>-|TRBV9|TRBJ1-5|TRBD1
CASSAGTVSNQPQHF
TGTGCCAGCAGCGCAGGGACAGTCAGCAATCAGCCCCAGCATTTT
>-|TRBV7-9|TRBJ2-2|-
CASSSDYTGELFF
TGTGCCAGCAGCTCGGACTACACCGGGGAGCTGTTTTTT
>once|TRBV10-3|TRBJ2-7|TRBD2
CAIRALAGAHEQYF
TGTGCCATCAGGGCACTAGCGGGAGCCCACGAGCAGTACTTC
>-|TRBV28|TRBJ1-2|-
CASRSPPGMGSYGYTF
TGTGCCAGCAGGAGCCCACCGGGGATGGGCTCCTATGGCTACACCTTC
>-|TRBV6-1|TRBJ2-2|TRBD1
CASNLGQGTGELFF
TGTGCCAGCAACCTGGGACAGGGCACCGGGGAGCTGTTTTTT
>few|TRBV28|TRBJ2-2|TRBD1
CASSSGTGMTGELFF
TGTGCCAGCAGTTCCGGGACAGGGATGACCGGGGAGCTGTTTTTT
>-|TRBV28|TRBJ1-4|-
CASSWRVSSTNEKLFF
TGTGCCAGCAGTTGGAGGGTCTCCTCAACTAATGAAAAACTGTTTTTT
>-|TRBV27|TRBJ2-7|-
CASSFQGHSSYEQYF
TGTGCCAGCAGTTTTCAGGGACACAGCTCCTACGAGCAGTACTTC
>-|TRBV9|TRBJ1-3|-
CASSVGTVPGTIYF
TGTGCCAGCAGCGTAGGGACAGTTCCGGGTACCATATATTTT
>few|TRBV7-9|TRBJ2-1|-
CASSLGLHNEQFF
TGTGCCAGCAGCTTAGGTCTACACAATGAGCAGTTCTTC
>-|TRBV11-3|TRBJ2-1|-
CASSLNSPPDEQFF
TGTGCCAGCAGCCTTAACTCACCGCCCGATGAGCAGTTCTTC
>few|TRBV4-1|TRBJ1-5|-
CASGGGGFQPQHF
TGCGCCAGCGGGGGGGGAGGGTTTCAGCCCCAGCATTTT
>few|TRBV10-3|TRBJ2-7|-
CAISATLDEQYF
TGTGCCATCTCGGCGACTCTCGACGAGCAGTACTTC
>-|TRBV29-1|TRBJ2-5|-
CSVDPGNRETQYF
TGCAGCGTTGACCCGGGAAACCGAGAGACCCAGTACTTC
>few|TRBV29-1|TRBJ2-1|TRBD2
CSANVAGFNEQFF
TGCAGCGCAAACGTAGCGGGATTCAATGAGCAGTTCTTC
>-|TRBV6-6|TRBJ2-7|TRBD1
CASTRDRGTYEQYF
TGTGCCAGCACTCGGGACAGGGGAACATACGAGCAGTACTTC
>few|TRBV6-5|TRBJ2-2|-
CASSQGRAGELFF
TGTGCCAGCAGTCAGGGAAGGGCCGGGGAGCTGTTTTTT
>-|TRBV4-1|TRBJ2-7|TRBD2
CASSQLAGGPYEQYF
TGCGCCAGCAGCCAGCTAGCGGGAGGTCCCTACGAGCAGTACTTC
>-|TRBV28|TRBJ2-7|-
CASSSPGQAFYEQYF
TGTGCCAGCAGCTCGCCGGGACAAGCCTTCTACGAGCAGTACTTC
>once|TRBV2|TRBJ2-5|TRBD1
CASRGTVQEAQYF
TGTGCCAGCAGGGGGACAGTTCAAGAGGCCCAGTACTTC
>few|TRBV5-1|TRBJ2-7|-
CASSDGGGVNSYEQYF
TGCGCCAGCAGCGACGGAGGGGGGGTGAACTCCTACGAGCAGTACTTC
>-|TRBV5-1|TRBJ1-2|TRBD1
CASSGTDRGNGYTF
TGCGCCAGCAGCGGAACGGACAGGGGGAATGGCTACACCTTC
>-|TRBV19|TRBJ2-7|TRBD2
CASSMMGGVEQYF
TGTGCCAGTAGTATGATGGGAGGGGTCGAGCAGTACTTC
>-|TRBV4-1|TRBJ1-2|-
CASSQEGASYGYTF
TGCGCCAGCAGCCAAGAGGGGGCTAGCTATGGCTACACCTTC
>-|TRBV5-3|TRBJ2-7|-
CARSLARPLRWRRYEQYF
TGTGCCAGAAGCCTAGCCCGCCCCCTACGGTGGAGAAGGTACGAGCAGTACTTC
>-|TRBV11-2|TRBJ2-1|TRBD1
CASSTLRYRGRGNEQFF
TGTGCCAGCAGCACCCTTCGGTACAGGGGCAGGGGCAATGAGCAGTTCTTC
>-|TRBV7-2|TRBJ2-5|TRBD2
CASSLVAGGGETQYF
TGTGCCAGCAGCTTAGTGGCGGGAGGAGGGGAGACCCAGTACTTC
>-|TRBV4-3|TRBJ2-6|-
CASSQDQASGGGSGANVLTF
TGCGCCAGCAGCCAAGATCAGGCTAGCGGAGGGGGCTCTGGGGCCAACGTCCTGACTTTC
>-|TRBV7-9|TRBJ2-5|-
CASSPQVAAQYF
TGTGCCAGCAGTCCACAGGTCGCGGCCCAGTACTTC
>-|TRBV29-1|TRBJ2-7|TRBD2
CSVPREEGYEQYF
TGCAGCGTTCCGCGGGAGGAGGGCTACGAGCAGTACTTC
>-|TRBV4-3|TRBJ2-1|-
CASSQAGEQFF
TGCGCCAGCAGCCAAGCAGGTGAGCAGTTCTTC
>-|TRBV7-6|TRBJ1-5|-
CASSRDWNQPQHF
TGTGCCAGCAGCCGGGACTGGAATCAGCCCCAGCATTTT
>-|TRBV19|TRBJ1-1|-
CASSPAGGRTEAFF
TGTGCCAGTAGTCCAGCCGGGGGGCGCACTGAAGCTTTCTTT
>-|TRBV11-2|TRBJ2-3|-
CASLLGASTDTQYF
TGTGCCAGCCTCTTGGGGGCCAGCACAGATACGCAGTATTTT
>few|TRBV18|TRBJ2-6|TRBD1
CASSPAGGVSGANVLTF
TGTGCCAGCTCACCAGCAGGGGGCGTTTCTGGGGCCAACGTCCTGACTTTC
>-|TRBV6-1|TRBJ1-1|-
CASSDSLNTEAFF
TGTGCCAGCAGTGATTCTTTGAACACTGAAGCTTTCTTT
>-|TRBV27|TRBJ2-7|TRBD1
CATLGRGWEQYF
TGTGCCACCCTGGGCAGGGGGTGGGAGCAGTACTTC
>few|TRBV15|TRBJ2-7|TRBD2
CATSRLPPSAGVGYEQYF
TGTGCCACCAGCAGGCTGCCCCCTTCGGCGGGGGTGGGCTACGAGCAGTACTTC
>-|TRBV28|TRBJ1-1|-
CASRSATSFGNTEAFF
TGTGCCAGCAGGTCGGCGACTTCCTTCGGGAACACTGAAGCTTTCTTT
>few|TRBV11-1|TRBJ2-1|-
CASSTSTLYEQFF
TGTGCCAGCAGCACCTCGACACTCTATGAGCAGTTCTTC
>-|TRBV9|TRBJ2-7|TRBD2
CASSVDGTSVYEQYF
TGTGCCAGCAGCGTAGACGGGACTAGCGTCTACGAGCAGTACTTC
>-|TRBV30|TRBJ1-5|TRBD1
CAWSVRGTDRDDQPQHF
TGTGCCTGGAGTGTAAGGGGAACGGACAGGGATGATCAGCCCCAGCATTTT
>-|TRBV27|TRBJ2-1|-
CASSLSGANEQFF
TGTGCCAGCAGTTTATCAGGGGCAAATGAGCAGTTCTTC